These 15 T cell receptor beta chains share one sample of origin, sequenced in a study of blood T cell repertoires in COVID-19. Assay used: immunoSEQ multiplex PCR; TCRdb lists only in-frame clones, some missing. The sample includes around 290,000 clones, about nine tenths seen only once; the top ten take about 1.1%. The material sequenced was PBMCs or T cells enriched from blood (not recorded which). Source of these receptors: a woman in her 30s who had recovered from COVID-19.

This clone was picked up a small number of times. The rearrangement uses TRBV6-5 and TRBJ2-7; 9 bases are shared with TRBD2. The CDR3 runs 14 residues. Losses at the gene ends were 3 bases for V and 6 bases for J; bases not matched to a gene: 6. The germline V gene encodes CDR1 MNHEY and CDR2 SVGAGI. CDR3 in amino acids: CASSYDLGLAEQYF. The CDR3 nucleotides are TGTGCCAGCAGTTATGATTTGGGACTAGCCGAGCAGTACTTC.

Ten or more counts support this clone. V is TRBV19 and J is TRBJ1-5; 8 bases align to TRBD1. Unmatched junction bases numbered 0, after V lost 6 bases and J lost 2 bases. This CDR3 has 13 residues. Germline CDR1 and CDR2: LNHDA and SQIVND (reference sequence). This CDR3 is CASRGQGNQPQHF. Written as DNA, the CDR3 is TGTGCCAGTAGGGGACAGGGCAATCAGCCCCAGCATTTT. The variable domain in full, with the rest retrieved from reference TRBV19 and TRBJ1-5, is DGGITQSPKYLFRKEGQNVTLSCEQNLNHDAMYWYRQDPGQGLRLIYYSQIVNDFQKGDIAEGYSVSREKKESFPLTVTSAQKNPTAFYLCASRGQGNQPQHFGDGTRLSIL.

DNA of the CDR3: TGCGCCAGCAGTTTTCTTTCGGGGAGGGTTGAAAAACTGTTTTTT. Its protein product is CASSFLSGRVEKLFF. V and J are TRBV23-1 and TRBJ1-4; D remains unclear. TRBV23-1 is sorted into the ORF group, with uncertain function. V dropped 5 bases and J dropped 7 bases, with 17 bases sitting between them. This CDR3 contains 15 residues.

This clone rates as medium-sized. This sequence joins TRBV11-1 and TRBJ2-2; 7 bases are shared with TRBD2. Trimming cost V 3 bases and J 4 bases; bases outside gene matches: 2. Germline CDR1 SGHAT, CDR2 FQDESV (reference sequence). The CDR3 is 14 residues long. The CDR3 sequence: CASSFASGTGELFF. The CDR3 DNA follows: TGTGCCAGCAGCTTCGCTAGCGGCACCGGGGAGCTGTTTTTT.

This rearrangement joins TRBV18 to TRBJ2-4; 11 bases line up with TRBD2. Per germline, CDR1 KGHSH and CDR2 LQKENI. Trimming at V came to 2 bases and at J to 2 bases, leaving 11 bases not matched to a gene. The CDR3 extends over 19 amino acids. In DNA form, the CDR3 reads TGTGCCAGCTCACCAGTGGTAGCGGGAGGGATTGACCCCAAAAACATTCAGTACTTC. Encoded protein: CASSPVVAGGIDPKNIQYF. The variable domain in full, completed from reference TRBV18 and TRBJ2-4, reads NAGVMQNPRHLVRRRGQEARLRCSPMKGHSHVYWYRQLPEEGLKFMVYLQKENIIDESGMPKERFSAEFPKEGPSILRIQQVVRGDSAAYFCASSPVVAGGIDPKNIQYFGAGTRLSVL.

CDR3 sequence (DNA): TGTGCCAGTAGTACGGCAGGGAACCCGTACTATGGCTACACCTTC. Translation gives CASSTAGNPYYGYTF. The V call is TRBV19, the J call TRBJ1-2; maybe TRBD1 (5 bases). V shed 4 bases and J shed 3 bases, with 15 bases lying between them. The CDR3 contains 15 residues. Germline V gene lookup returns CDR1 LNHDA and CDR2 SQIVND (reference sequence).

The chain joins TRBV19 to TRBJ1-1; a weak D match, TRBD1 (6 bases). The CDR3 has 16 residues. Trimming cost V 5 bases and J 1 base, with 17 bases left between them. Germline CDR1 reads LNHDA; CDR2 reads SQIVND (reference sequence). The CDR3: CASSFLTGTTNTEAFF. The CDR3 DNA reads as TGTGCCAGTAGTTTCTTAACCGGGACAACGAACACTGAAGCTTTCTTT.

The chain recombines TRBV5-5 with TRBJ2-4; TRBD1 matches at 8 bases. The CDR3 consists of 17 residues. With 4 bases clipped from V and 8 bases from J, the junction kept 17 bases outside the gene matches. Germline V gives CDR1 SGHKS, CDR2 YYEKEE (reference sequence). As DNA, the CDR3 is TGTGCCAGCAGCACCAACGCCGGGACAGGATATGGTGACATTCAGTACTTC. The encoded protein is CASSTNAGTGYGDIQYF.

This chain connects TRBV27 to TRBJ2-2, with D possibly being TRBD2 (6 bases). Germline CDR1 MNHEY, CDR2 SMNVEV (reference sequence). This CDR3 has 14 amino acids. Deletions cut 3 bases from V and 4 bases from J, with 9 bases between. The CDR3 here is CASSLGGPTGELFF. For the CDR3, the DNA is TGTGCCAGCAGTTTGGGGGGTCCCACCGGGGAGCTGTTTTTT.

The CDR3 protein is CASSLGTNILGPQHF. CDR3 in DNA: TGTGCCAGCAGTTTAGGGACAAATATACTGGGGCCCCAGCATTTT. The rearrangement joins TRBV27 to TRBJ1-5, with TRBD1 as a possible D gene (6 bases). The CDR3 covers 15 residues. Per germline, CDR1 MNHEY and CDR2 SMNVEV (reference sequence). Between the trimmed V and J ends, which lost 2 bases and 9 bases, there was a span of 17 bases.

The chain has TRBV30 and TRBJ2-1; TRBD2 matches 8 bases. The germline V gene has CDR1 GTSNPN and CDR2 SVGIG (reference sequence). V shed 0 bases, J shed 4 bases, and the junction held 2 bases outside the gene matches. The CDR3 has 14 amino acids. CDR3 sequence: CAWSVSGGYNEQFF. In DNA, the CDR3 is TGTGCCTGGAGTGTAAGCGGGGGTTACAATGAGCAGTTCTTC.

The rearrangement uses TRBV5-1 and TRBJ1-5; D uncertain. With 2 bases removed from V and 4 bases from J, the gap between germline ends came to 7 bases. CDR1 SGHRS and CDR2 YFSETQ come from the germline V gene. The CDR3 length is 13 residues. CDR3 bases: TGCGCCAGCAGCTTAACACCTAATCAGCCCCAGCATTTT. This codes for CASSLTPNQPQHF.

The rearrangement joins TRBV3-1 (or the pseudogene TRBV3-2) to TRBJ2-3, with D possibly being TRBD1 (6 bases). Looked up from germline, CDR1 is LGHDT and CDR2 is YNNKEL (reference sequence). The CDR3 is made up of 18 amino acids. V lost 1 base and J 1 base, leaving 18 bases between the germline ends. CDR3 residues: CASSQVHGQRWGTDTQYF. The DNA of the CDR3 is TGTGCCAGCAGCCAAGTTCACGGACAGAGATGGGGCACAGATACGCAGTATTTT.

A remark on this clone: The same CDR3 arises from other DNA sequences in this sample as well. J is TRBJ2-2 and V is TRBV28; tentative D call: TRBD1 (6 bases). Germline CDR1 is MDHEN and CDR2 is SYDVKM. V was trimmed by 3 bases and J by 3 bases, leaving 8 bases between them. The CDR3 covers 14 residues. The CDR3 DNA reads as TGTGCCAGCAGTTTGACAGGAGACACCGGGGAGCTGTTTTTT. This sequence encodes CASSLTGDTGELFF.

CDR3 DNA: TGTGCCAGCAGACGGGAGGGAAACACCATATATTTT. Its protein product is CASRREGNTIYF. The V call is TRBV6-1, the J call TRBJ1-3; no definite D call. CDR3 length: 12 amino acids. Between the trimmed V and J ends, which lost 6 bases and 4 bases, there was a span of 7 bases. In germline, CDR1 is MNHNS, CDR2 SASEGT.